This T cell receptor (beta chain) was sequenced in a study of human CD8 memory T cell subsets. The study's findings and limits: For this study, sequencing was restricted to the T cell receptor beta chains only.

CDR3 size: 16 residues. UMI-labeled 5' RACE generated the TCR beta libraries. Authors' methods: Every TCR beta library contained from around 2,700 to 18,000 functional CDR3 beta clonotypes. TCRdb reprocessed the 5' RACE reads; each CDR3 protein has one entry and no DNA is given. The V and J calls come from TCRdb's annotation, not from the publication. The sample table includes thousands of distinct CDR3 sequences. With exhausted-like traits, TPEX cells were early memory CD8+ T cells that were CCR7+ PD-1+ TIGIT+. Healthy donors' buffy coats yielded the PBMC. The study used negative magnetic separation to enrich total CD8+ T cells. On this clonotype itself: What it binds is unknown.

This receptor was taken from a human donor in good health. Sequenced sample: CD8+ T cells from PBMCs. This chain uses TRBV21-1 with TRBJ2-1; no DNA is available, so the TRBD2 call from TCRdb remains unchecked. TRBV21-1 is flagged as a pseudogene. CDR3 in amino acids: CASSQGTSGIYNEQFF.